Following are 9 T cell receptor beta chains from one sample sequenced in a study of human T cells and chemical hapten exposure. TCRdb passed the RACE reads through MiXCR, listing each CDR3 protein once. The sample comprises 95,000 or so distinct CDR3 sequences, roughly 11% of which are singletons, and approximately 3.4% rests with the top ten. As for time point: patch test 2, 6 weeks after DPC sensitization. Treatment of the sample: therapeutic diphenylcyclopropenone sensitization with weekly scalp DPC. The input for sequencing was whole blood, taken in connection with sensitization to the hapten diphenylcyclopropenone (DPC). The receptors stem from a woman aged 35 to 49 with alopecia areata. Some clones in this sample may be carry-over from other donors' samples.

This clonotype was found many times. This chain uses TRBV10-3 with TRBJ1-1; weak D call: TRBD1 (6 bases). This CDR3 is 15 amino acids long. Germline values: CDR1 ENHRY, CDR2 SYGVKD. Trimming cost V 9 bases and J 3 bases, with 20 bases left between them. The CDR3 DNA follows: TGTGCCATTTACGGAGGGGGGGCGCAGGACACTGAAGCTTTCTTT. This sequence encodes CAIYGGGAQDTEAFF.

The chain joins TRBV12-3 or TRBV12-4 to TRBJ1-5; possible D gene TRBD1, 6 bases. Trimming pared 5 bases from V and 5 bases from J, leaving 13 bases between. The CDR3 runs to 14 residues. CDR3 coding DNA: TGTGCCAGCAGTCGAGGGGGAGGATATCAGCCCCAGCATTTT. Its translation is CASSRGGGYQPQHF.

The chain couples TRBV3-1 to TRBJ1-1; 11 bases map to TRBD1. This CDR3 contains 15 residues. V gave up 0 bases and J gave up 7 bases; unmatched junction bases: 4. Germline values: CDR1 LGHDT, CDR2 YNNKEL (reference sequence). The CDR3 is CASSQDPGTGGEAFF. DNA for the CDR3: TGTGCCAGCAGCCAAGACCCCGGGACAGGGGGTGAAGCTTTCTTT.

The V gene is TRBV12-3 or TRBV12-4, the J gene TRBJ2-5, with D perhaps matching TRBD1 (5 bases). This CDR3 region has 14 residues. Trimming left V 3 bases short and J 5 bases short, with 13 bases between. DNA for the CDR3: TGTGCCAGCAGTTTGGAGTCCAGGGCCGAGACCCAGTACTTC. Protein sequence: CASSLESRAETQYF.

The J gene is TRBJ2-3, the V gene TRBV29-1, with 7 bases aligning to TRBD1. V was clipped by 6 bases and J by 6 bases; unmatched bases: 9. This CDR3 region has 13 residues. CDR1 and CDR2 (germline): SQVTM, ANQGSEA. Here the CDR3 reads CSVGTVLGDTQYF. Here the CDR3 DNA reads TGCAGCGTAGGGACAGTACTAGGGGATACGCAGTATTTT.

This clonotype has at least ten counts. The CDR3 DNA reads TGTGCCAGCAGCCAAGATCTGATAGACAGGTGGAGTTCTGGAAACACCATATATTTT. Residues: CASSQDLIDRWSSGNTIYF. The chain is built from TRBV4-2 and TRBJ1-3, with a weak D call TRBD1 (6 bases). Between the trimmed V and J ends, which lost 0 bases and 1 base, there was a span of 19 bases. The CDR3 spans 19 residues. Germline V lookup: CDR1 LGHNA, CDR2 YNFKEQ.

The table lists this clonotype with many counts. This sequence joins TRBV18 and TRBJ2-7; no clear D. The V end was cut by 3 bases, the J end by 5 bases, with 29 bases between. The CDR3 is 19 amino acids. Germline V gives CDR1 KGHSH, CDR2 LQKENI. For the CDR3, the DNA is TGTGCCAGCTCACCGGCACTAAGGACGGTCCCCCGGGCGTTCCACGAGCAGTACTTC. As protein: CASSPALRTVPRAFHEQYF.

There are many counts of this clonotype. The chain has TRBV6-6 and TRBJ2-2, with a possible D match to TRBD2 (5 bases). V was trimmed by 4 bases and J by 6 bases, leaving 9 bases between them. Germline V gene data show CDR1 as MNHNY and CDR2 as SVGAGI (reference sequence). This CDR3 is built from 13 residues. In nucleotides, the CDR3 is TGTGCCAGCAGTTTCGACGGGGCCGGGGAGCTGTTTTTT. This gives the protein CASSFDGAGELFF.

This clonotype appeared a few times. The CDR3 here is CASSPTDSSNTEAFF. The CDR3 DNA reads as TGTGCCAGCAGTCCGACCGACAGTTCGAACACTGAAGCTTTCTTT. The V and J genes are TRBV12-3 or TRBV12-4 and TRBJ1-1, with D possibly TRBD1 on 5 matching bases. CDR3 length equals 15 residues. The V end lost 5 bases, the J end lost 1 base, and 14 bases lay between the germline ends.